Listed below are T cell receptor beta chains from one sample, sequenced in a study of technical replicates of blood from a few donors. Assay: immunoSEQ multiplex PCR; the TCRdb copy retains only in-frame clones and omits some. The data show 80,000 to 100,000 clones, roughly 95% seen once. What was sequenced was T cells isolated from PBMCs. Every receptor here comes from a human donor in good health. The CDR3 runs from the conserved cysteine through the conserved F or W. D genes are given only for firm matches. Some rows have no size entry. The others give once, few or many, or a class for an expanded clone.

TRBV28	.	TRBJ1-5	.	TGTGCCAGCCAGCCCCGGGCAGGGATTCCCCCCAATCAGCCCCAGCATTTT	CASQPRAGIPPNQPQHF
TRBV28	once	TRBJ2-7	.	TGTGCCAGCAGTTTCACGGGCGAGCAGTACTTC	CASSFTGEQYF
TRBV5-4	.	TRBJ1-1	.	TGTGCCAGCAGCTTGGCGGGAGGAGGAGCTTTCTTT	CASSLAGGGAFF
TRBV19	.	TRBJ1-5	.	TGTGCCAGCGGGGGGGGTAGGAATCAGCCCCAGCATTTT	CASGGGRNQPQHF
TRBV15	.	TRBJ1-4	.	TGTGCCACCAGCAGAGAGCGGGGTGAAAAACTGTTTTTT	CATSRERGEKLFF
TRBV7-3	.	TRBJ2-7	TRBD1	TGTGCCAGCAGTCCCGGGACAGGGAACTACGAGCAGTACTTC	CASSPGTGNYEQYF
TRBV6-6	few	TRBJ2-3	.	TGTGCCAGCAGTTCACGTATCTCCTACACAGATACGCAGTATTTT	CASSSRISYTDTQYF
TRBV10-3	.	TRBJ1-1	.	TGTGCCATCAGGGAAGGACAGCTGAACACTGAAGCTTTCTTT	CAIREGQLNTEAFF
TRBV5-6	.	TRBJ2-5	TRBD2	TGTGCCAGCAGCTTAGCTAGCGGGATAGTAGAGACCCAGTACTTC	CASSLASGIVETQYF
TRBV19	.	TRBJ1-1	.	TGTGCCAGTAGTATTTACGGGGGGGTTGCGAACACTGAAGCTTTCTTT	CASSIYGGVANTEAFF
TRBV5-6	.	TRBJ1-4	.	TGTGCCAGCAGCTTGGTTAGGCACAGTAATGAAAAACTGTTTTTT	CASSLVRHSNEKLFF
TRBV7-9	.	TRBJ2-3	.	TGTGCCAGCAGCTTTACTTCGGCAGACAAAGAAGATACGCAGTATTTT	CASSFTSADKEDTQYF
TRBV7-2	.	TRBJ2-3	TRBD1	TGTGCCAGCAGCTTACCCAAACAGGGGGCGCAGACAGATACGCAGTATTTT	CASSLPKQGAQTDTQYF
TRBV11-3	.	TRBJ2-5	TRBD2	TGTGCCAGCAGCTTCGGACTAGCGGGGATACAAGAGACCCAGTACTTC	CASSFGLAGIQETQYF
TRBV29-1	.	TRBJ2-7	TRBD2	TGCAGCGCTAGACTAGCGGGGGAGCAGTACTTC	CSARLAGEQYF
TRBV7-9	.	TRBJ1-2	.	TGTGCCAGCAGCTTACAGATCGTTAACTATGGCTACACCTTC	CASSLQIVNYGYTF
TRBV7-2	.	TRBJ2-7	.	TGTGCCAGCAGCTTAGGAGACGAGCAGTACTTC	CASSLGDEQYF
TRBV5-1	.	TRBJ1-4	.	TGCGCCAGCAGCATCAGGGGCACGAATGAAAAACTGTTTTTT	CASSIRGTNEKLFF
TRBV5-8	.	TRBJ1-5	.	TGTGCCAGCAGCTCCTTGGCGGGATTTTCTCAGCCCCAGCATTTT	CASSSLAGFSQPQHF
TRBV19	.	TRBJ1-1	.	TGTGCCAGTAGTATAGGGAGGTGGAACACTGAAGCTTTCTTT	CASSIGRWNTEAFF
TRBV7-3	.	TRBJ2-1	TRBD2	TGTGCCAGCAGCTTAGATTGGACTAGCGGGATCGGTGAGCAGTTCTTC	CASSLDWTSGIGEQFF
TRBV7-8	.	TRBJ1-1	.	TGTGCCAGCAGCTGGGACGTAGGGCGGGGGAACACTGAAGCTTTCTTT	CASSWDVGRGNTEAFF
TRBV15	.	TRBJ2-5	.	TGTGCCACCAGCAGAGCGGGAGCCCAAGAGACCCAGTACTTC	CATSRAGAQETQYF
TRBV6-5	.	TRBJ2-7	.	TGTGCCAGCAGTTTTAGTTCCGAGCAGTACTTC	CASSFSSEQYF